The sequence of this T cell receptor (beta chain) was determined in a study of cytomegalovirus exposure and HLA in healthy donors. PCR primers comprised 60 Vbeta and 13 Jbeta primers. Method: immunoSEQ multiplex PCR; TCRdb's copy keeps in-frame clones and lacks some. The sample lists under 150,000 clones; approximately 82% were seen once. Study-wide points: Later work showed greater clonal expansion in HLA-associated TCR beta chains than in equally common others.

Germline lookup yields CDR1 WNHNN and CDR2 SYGVQD (reference sequence). With 0 bases clipped from V and 5 bases from J, the junction kept 11 bases outside the gene matches. CDR3 length: 17 amino acids. As regards this clone: No antigen is known for it.

The sample was PBMCs. This rearrangement joins TRBV10-1 to TRBJ2-3; TRBD1 agrees at 7 bases. The receptor was isolated from a man between 45 and 60 years old in good health and CMV-seronegative. The CDR3 region has the DNA TGCGCCAGCAGTGAGTCGATGGCAGGGGGTGCCCAAGATACGCAGTATTTT. Its translation is CASSESMAGGAQDTQYF.